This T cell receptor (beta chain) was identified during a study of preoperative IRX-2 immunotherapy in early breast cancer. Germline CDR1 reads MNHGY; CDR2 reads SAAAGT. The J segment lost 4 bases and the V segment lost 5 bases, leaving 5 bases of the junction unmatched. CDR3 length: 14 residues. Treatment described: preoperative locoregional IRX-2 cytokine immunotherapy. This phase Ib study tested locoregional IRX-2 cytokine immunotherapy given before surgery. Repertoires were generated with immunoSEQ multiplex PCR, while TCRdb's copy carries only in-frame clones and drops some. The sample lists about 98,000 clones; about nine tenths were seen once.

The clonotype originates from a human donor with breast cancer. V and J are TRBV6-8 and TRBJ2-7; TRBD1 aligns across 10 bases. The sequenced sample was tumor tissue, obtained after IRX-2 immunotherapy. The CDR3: CASSDPGQGYEQYF. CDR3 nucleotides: TGTGCCAGCAGTGACCCGGGACAGGGGTACGAGCAGTACTTC.